This is a list of T cell receptor beta chains from one sample in a study of PD-1 blockade in mismatch repair-deficient tumors. Clones were read by immunoSEQ multiplex PCR, and TCRdb kept only the in-frame ones, dropping some. The sample has about 100,000 clones, 65% to 85% seen once. This specimen consisted of peripheral blood, obtained roughly 35 weeks after starting pembrolizumab. The source is an adult with mismatch repair-deficient cancer. Each CDR3 is given with its conserved first and last residue. D genes are given only for firm matches. Clone size appears in some rows only: once, few, many, or a class for an expanded clone.

TRBJ2-3,-,-,TRBV19,TGTGCCAGTGGGGGCGGAGGTGGGTCGAACACAGATACGCAGTATTTT,CASGGGGGSNTDTQYF
TRBJ1-3,-,-,TRBV5-4,TGTGCCAGCAGCTTGGACAGCCCGGTCTCTGGAAACACCATATATTTT,CASSLDSPVSGNTIYF
TRBJ2-7,once,-,TRBV19,TGTGCCAGTAGTGCCAGTTATCGGTCGGGCGAGCAGTACTTC,CASSASYRSGEQYF
TRBJ2-5,-,-,TRBV21-1,TGTGCCAGCAGCAAAGTGGGACCCAGGGATACATCCGGAGAGACCCAGTACTTC,CASSKVGPRDTSGETQYF
TRBJ2-5,-,-,TRBV13,TGTGCCAGCAGCTTAGGGACTATTCGAGGAGAGACCCAGTACTTC,CASSLGTIRGETQYF
TRBJ2-5,once,TRBD2,TRBV5-1,TGCGCCAGCAGCGTAGCGGGAGGTCTTATTCAAGAGACCCAGTACTTC,CASSVAGGLIQETQYF
TRBJ2-5,-,TRBD2,TRBV11-3,TGTGCCAGCAGCCCAGACCCGGGACGGGGGGTAGAGACCCAGTACTTC,CASSPDPGRGVETQYF
TRBJ1-1,-,-,TRBV21-1,TGTGCTAGCAGACGGATATTACACTTGAACACTGAAGCTTTCTTT,CASRRILHLNTEAFF
TRBJ1-4,-,-,TRBV7-6,TGTGCCAGCAGCGGGCAGACTAATGAAAAACTGTTTTTT,CASSGQTNEKLFF
TRBJ1-1,-,-,TRBV6-6,TGTGCCAGCAGTTATAGACTCGGGATGAACACTGAAGCTTTCTTT,CASSYRLGMNTEAFF
TRBJ2-7,-,-,TRBV4-3,TGCGCCAGCAGCCAAGGAGCGGCCTTTAGCTCCTACGAGCAGTACTTC,CASSQGAAFSSYEQYF
TRBJ1-6,-,-,TRBV27,TGTGCCAGCAGTCTAGTTCCAGGCTTCGGCTCACCCCTCCACTTT,CASSLVPGFGSPLHF
TRBJ1-5,-,-,TRBV5-6,TGTGCCAGCAGCTTTGGGGAGGGCAATCAGCCCCAGCATTTT,CASSFGEGNQPQHF
TRBJ1-5,-,-,TRBV13,TGTGCCAGCAGCCCCGGGGGCAATCAGCCCCAGCATTTT,CASSPGGNQPQHF
TRBJ2-3,-,-,TRBV5-6,TGTGCCAGCAGGTGGGGCCTTTGGGGCACAGATACGCAGTATTTT,CASRWGLWGTDTQYF
TRBJ2-3,-,-,TRBV7-2,TGTGCCAGCAGCTGGGACTTGACAGATACGCAGTATTTT,CASSWDLTDTQYF
TRBJ1-5,few,-,TRBV27,TGTGCCAGCAGTTTGGACCTCAATCAGCCCCAGCATTTT,CASSLDLNQPQHF
TRBJ2-3,-,TRBD2,TRBV27,TGTGCCAGCAGTTTAGGTGGTCCAGGGGCAATAGCGGGAACAGATACGCAGTATTTT,CASSLGGPGAIAGTDTQYF
TRBJ2-7,-,-,TRBV19,TGTGCCAGTAGTATAGCACGGGCCAGCTCCTACGAGCAGTACTTC,CASSIARASSYEQYF
TRBJ1-5,few,-,TRBV7-8,TGTGCCAGCAGCTTAGTCCCAACAGTCAGAGGCAATCAGCCCCAGCATTTT,CASSLVPTVRGNQPQHF
TRBJ1-3,-,-,TRBV19,TGTGCCAGTAGTATTACAGGGTCCCCACGGAACACCATATATTTT,CASSITGSPRNTIYF
TRBJ2-1,-,TRBD2,TRBV11-3,TGTGCCAGCAGCTTACTAGCGGGAGGGCACAATGAGCAGTTCTTC,CASSLLAGGHNEQFF
TRBJ1-2,-,TRBD1,TRBV19,TGTGCCAGTTTCACAGGGGGCGACGGTGGTGGCTACACCTTC,CASFTGGDGGGYTF
TRBJ1-1,-,-,TRBV18,TGTGCCAGCTCACCAATTCCTGAAGCTTTCTTT,CASSPIPEAFF
TRBJ2-1,once,TRBD2,TRBV19,TGTGCCAGTAAATATCCTAGCGGTAAAAATGAGCAGTTCTTC,CASKYPSGKNEQFF
TRBJ1-2,few,-,TRBV28,TGTGCCAGCAGCCAAGACAAAGGAGGCTACACCTTC,CASSQDKGGYTF
TRBJ2-2,once,-,TRBV28,TGTGCCAGCAGTTTATACGGCAGGGCCCGGGTCACCGGGGAGCTGTTTTTT,CASSLYGRARVTGELFF
TRBJ1-2,few,-,TRBV6-6,TGTGCCAGCAGCCCGGACAACTATGGCTACACCTTC,CASSPDNYGYTF
TRBJ1-5,-,-,TRBV19,TGTGCCAGTAGTAGTCGGACAGTCAATCAGCCCCAGCATTTT,CASSSRTVNQPQHF
TRBJ1-2,-,-,TRBV9,TGTGCCAGCAGCGTAGTCCCCCAGGACCCTAACTATGGCTACACCTTC,CASSVVPQDPNYGYTF
TRBJ2-2,few,TRBD1,TRBV19,TGTGCCAGTAGTCCCCCACAGGGGCGACGAGGGCCCGGGGAGCTGTTTTTT,CASSPPQGRRGPGELFF
TRBJ1-2,-,-,TRBV6-1,TGTGCCAGCGAGACGGGGGGGGTCGCTGGCTACACCTTC,CASETGGVAGYTF
TRBJ2-1,-,-,TRBV5-4,TGTGCCAGCAGCCCCGGGAGATATCAGGGAGGTGGGGACAATGAGCAGTTCTTC,CASSPGRYQGGGDNEQFF
TRBJ2-3,few,TRBD2,TRBV7-3,TGTGCCAGCAGCTCGACTAGCGGGCCCACAGATACGCAGTATTTT,CASSSTSGPTDTQYF
TRBJ2-3,-,TRBD2,TRBV11-3,TGTGCCAGCAGCTTAGTCTGGGACGGGAGGGATAAGGGTACGCAGTATTTT,CASSLVWDGRDKGTQYF
TRBJ2-1,-,TRBD2,TRBV27,TGTGCCAGCAGTATCAGACTAGCGGGACTTCGTGATGAGCAGTTCTTC,CASSIRLAGLRDEQFF
TRBJ1-1,-,-,TRBV6-6,TGTGCCAGCAGCCGAAAAAATCGGGACCGTGAAGCTTTCTTT,CASSRKNRDREAFF
TRBJ1-2,few,-,TRBV25-1,TGTGCCAGCAGTGAACGAGGGGATGGCTACACCTTC,CASSERGDGYTF
TRBJ2-7,few,-,TRBV5-5,TGTGCCAGCAGCTTGGTCGGGTACGAGCAGTACTTC,CASSLVGYEQYF
TRBJ2-2,-,TRBD2,TRBV5-1,TGCGCCAGCAGCTCACCAAAGGCCGGGACTAGCGGGGCCGGGGAGCTGTTTTTT,CASSSPKAGTSGAGELFF
TRBJ2-1,-,-,TRBV4-1,TGCGCCAGCAGCCAAGTCGACTTAGGGTTCAGCTCCTACAATGAGCAGTTCTTC,CASSQVDLGFSSYNEQFF
TRBJ1-2,-,-,TRBV4-3,TGCGCCAGCAGCCAACAGGGAGGCTATGGCTACACCTTC,CASSQQGGYGYTF
TRBJ2-7,-,TRBD1,TRBV9,TGTGCCAGCAGCGTAGATTCAGGGGGCTACGAGCAGTACTTC,CASSVDSGGYEQYF
TRBJ2-7,-,-,TRBV2,TGTGCCAGCAACCCACAGCCGCGGTACTTC,CASNPQPRYF
TRBJ1-5,-,TRBD1,TRBV7-9,TGTGCCAGCAGCTTAACAGGGGAACAGCCCCAGCATTTT,CASSLTGEQPQHF